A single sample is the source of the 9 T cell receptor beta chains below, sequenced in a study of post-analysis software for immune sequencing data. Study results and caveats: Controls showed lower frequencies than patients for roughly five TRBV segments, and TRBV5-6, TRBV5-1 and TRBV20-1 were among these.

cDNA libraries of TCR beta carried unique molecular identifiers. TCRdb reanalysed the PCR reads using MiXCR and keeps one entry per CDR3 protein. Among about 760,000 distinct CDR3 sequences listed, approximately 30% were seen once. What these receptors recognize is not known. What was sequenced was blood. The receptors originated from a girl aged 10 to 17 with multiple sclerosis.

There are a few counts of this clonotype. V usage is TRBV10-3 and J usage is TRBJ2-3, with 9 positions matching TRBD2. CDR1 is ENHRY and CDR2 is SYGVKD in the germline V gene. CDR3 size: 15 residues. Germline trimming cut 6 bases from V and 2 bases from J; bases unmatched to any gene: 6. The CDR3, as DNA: TGTGCCATCAGGACAGAGCGGGGGGACACAGATACGCAGTATTTT. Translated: CAIRTERGDTDTQYF.

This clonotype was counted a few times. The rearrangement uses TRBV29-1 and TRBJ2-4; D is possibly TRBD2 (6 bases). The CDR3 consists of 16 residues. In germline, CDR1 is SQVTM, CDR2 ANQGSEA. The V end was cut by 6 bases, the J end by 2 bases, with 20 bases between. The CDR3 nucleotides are TGCAGCGTCGCCCTGCGGGAACTTGGACCCAAAAACATTCAGTACTTC. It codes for CSVALRELGPKNIQYF.

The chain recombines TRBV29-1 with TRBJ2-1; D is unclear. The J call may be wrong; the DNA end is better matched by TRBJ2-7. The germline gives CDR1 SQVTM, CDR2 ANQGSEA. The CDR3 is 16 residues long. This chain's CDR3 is CSVEGAHTLSYNEQYF. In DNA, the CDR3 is TGCAGCGTTGAAGGGGCCCACACACTTTCTTACAATGAGCAGTACTTC.

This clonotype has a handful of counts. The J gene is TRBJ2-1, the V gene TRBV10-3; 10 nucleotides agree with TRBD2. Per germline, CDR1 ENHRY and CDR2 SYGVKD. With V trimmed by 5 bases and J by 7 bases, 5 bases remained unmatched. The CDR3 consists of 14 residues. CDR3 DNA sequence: TGTGCCATCAGTCTAGCGGGAGATGGTAATGAGCAGTTCTTC. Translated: CAISLAGDGNEQFF.

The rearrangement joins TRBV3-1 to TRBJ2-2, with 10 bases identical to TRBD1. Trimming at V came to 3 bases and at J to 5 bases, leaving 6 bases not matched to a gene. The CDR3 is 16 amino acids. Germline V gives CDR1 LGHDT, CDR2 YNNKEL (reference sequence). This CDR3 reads CASSHHDRGPTGELFF. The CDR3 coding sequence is TGTGCCAGCAGCCACCACGACAGGGGGCCAACCGGGGAGCTGTTTTTT.

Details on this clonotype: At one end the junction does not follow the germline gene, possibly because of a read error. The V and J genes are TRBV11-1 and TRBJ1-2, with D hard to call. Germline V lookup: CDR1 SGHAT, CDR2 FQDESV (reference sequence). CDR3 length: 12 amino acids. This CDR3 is CAGSLDRYGYTF. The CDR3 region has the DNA TGTGCCGGCAGCTTAGACCGTTATGGCTACACCTTC.

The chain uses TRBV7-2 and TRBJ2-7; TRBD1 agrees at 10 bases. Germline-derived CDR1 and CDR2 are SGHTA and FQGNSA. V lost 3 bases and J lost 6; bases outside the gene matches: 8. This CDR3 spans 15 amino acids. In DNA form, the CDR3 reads TGTGCCAGCAGCTTGGCCGGGACAGGGGCCCGCGAGCAGTACTTC. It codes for CASSLAGTGAREQYF. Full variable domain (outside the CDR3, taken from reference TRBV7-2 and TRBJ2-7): GAGVSQSPSNKVTEKGKDVELRCDPISGHTALYWYRQSLGQGLEFLIYFQGNSAPDKSGLPSDRFSAERTGGSVSTLTIQRTQQEDSAVYLCASSLAGTGAREQYFGPGTRLTVT.

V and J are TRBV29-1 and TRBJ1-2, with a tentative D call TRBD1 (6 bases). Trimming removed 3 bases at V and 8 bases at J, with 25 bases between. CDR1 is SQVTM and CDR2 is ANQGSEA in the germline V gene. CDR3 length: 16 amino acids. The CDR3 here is CSVEGQTGKRQRGYTF. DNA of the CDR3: TGCAGCGTTGAGGGGCAGACAGGAAAGAGACAAAGAGGCTACACCTTC.

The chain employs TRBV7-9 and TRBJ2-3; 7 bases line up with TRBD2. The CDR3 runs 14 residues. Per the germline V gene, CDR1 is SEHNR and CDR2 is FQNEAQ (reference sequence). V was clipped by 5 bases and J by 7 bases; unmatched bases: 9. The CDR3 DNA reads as TGTGCCAGCAGCCCCCTCCGGGAGGTCTATACGCAGTATTTT. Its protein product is CASSPLREVYTQYF. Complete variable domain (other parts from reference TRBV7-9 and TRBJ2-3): DTGVSQNPRHKITKRGQNVTFRCDPISEHNRLYWYRQTLGQGPEFLTYFQNEAQLEKSRLLSDRFSAERPKGSFSTLEIQRTEQGDSAMYLCASSPLREVYTQYFGPGTRLTVL.